What follows describes a single TCR beta chain. The antigen is unknown. Other DNA sequences in this specimen translate into the identical CDR3. This record belongs to a study of shared clonotypes between healthy human individuals. Profiling relied on immunoSEQ multiplex PCR, and the TCRdb table lists in-frame clones only, not all of them. The sample lists 2.3 million or so clones; approximately 95% were seen once. The V end lost 1 base, the J end lost 3 bases, and 6 bases lay between the germline ends. The CDR3 contains 14 residues. The V gene's germline CDR1 is SGHTA and CDR2 FQGTGA. Study-level points and caveats: The low donor count limited represented genetic and exposure-history diversity. Lower generation probabilities were found for non-shared clonotypes than for those shared by all four donors. Across several donors, naive CD4 shared roughly 5.1%, naive CD8 around 3.8%, memory CD4 2% to 2.5%, memory CD8 approximately 0.4%. Naive subsets typically showed greater estimated richness than memory subsets.

The TCR sequence derives from a young man in good health. Some clones in this sample may be carry-over from other donors' samples. V and J are TRBV7-3 and TRBJ2-2; D not resolved. Sequencing was performed on naive CD4+ T cells from PBMCs. Sample subset: CD45RA+ positively selected. DNA of the CDR3: TGTGCCAGCAGCTTAAGCCGGGACACCGGGGAGCTGTTTTTT. Its protein is CASSLSRDTGELFF. Full variable domain (rest looked up from reference TRBV7-3 and TRBJ2-2): GAGVSQTPSNKVTEKGKYVELRCDPISGHTALYWYRQSLGQGPEFLIYFQGTGAADDSGLPNDRFFAVRPEGSVSTLKIQRTERGDSAVYLCASSLSRDTGELFFGEGSRLTVL.